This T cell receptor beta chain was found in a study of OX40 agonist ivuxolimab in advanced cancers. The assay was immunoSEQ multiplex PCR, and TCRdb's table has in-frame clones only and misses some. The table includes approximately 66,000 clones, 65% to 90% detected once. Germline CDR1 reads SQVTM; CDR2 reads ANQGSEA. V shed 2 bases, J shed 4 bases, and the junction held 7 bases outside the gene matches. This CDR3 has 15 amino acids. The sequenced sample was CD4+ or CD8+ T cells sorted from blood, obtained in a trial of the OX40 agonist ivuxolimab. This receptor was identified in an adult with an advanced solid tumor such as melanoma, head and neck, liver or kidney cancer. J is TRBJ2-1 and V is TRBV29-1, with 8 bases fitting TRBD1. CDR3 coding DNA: TGCAGCGTTGAAATGACAGGGGTACTATACAATGAGCAGTTCTTC. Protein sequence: CSVEMTGVLYNEQFF.